A selection of T cell receptor beta chains follows, all from one sample in a study of shared clonotypes between healthy human individuals. TCRdb keeps only in-frame clones here, not all; method: immunoSEQ multiplex PCR. The sample records 2 million to 2.5 million clones, roughly 93% being singletons. Sequencing was carried out using naive CD4+ T cells from PBMCs. The source is a man aged 18 to 29 in good health. Some clones in this sample may be carry-over from other donors' samples. The CDR3 runs from the conserved cysteine through the conserved F or W. The D gene is left open where the match is weak. Size values are once, few and many counts, or a class for expanded clones, and some rows have none.

D,J,size,length,V,DNA,CDR3
-,TRBJ2-1,-,16,TRBV7-6,TGTGCCAGCAGCTTAGCGACCGCTAGCTCCTACAATGAGCAGTTCTTC,CASSLATASSYNEQFF
-,TRBJ2-7,-,15,TRBV4-3,TGCGCCAGCAGCCAAGAGACAGGTGGGGTCTACGAGCAGTACTTC,CASSQETGGVYEQYF
-,TRBJ1-2,-,16,TRBV28,TGTGCCAGCGCCCGAGTCGAAAGGCATAGTGACTATGGCTACACCTTC,CASARVERHSDYGYTF
-,TRBJ1-2,-,13,TRBV28,TGTGCCAGCAGTTGGGGCAGCGGTTATGGCTACACCTTC,CASSWGSGYGYTF
-,TRBJ1-5,-,14,TRBV19,TGTGCCAGTAGTACGGGACTGGGCAATCAGCCCCAGCATTTT,CASSTGLGNQPQHF
TRBD1,TRBJ2-1,-,15,TRBV7-3,TGTGCCAGCAGCTCCTCAGGACAGGGGGCATCGGAGCAGTTCTTC,CASSSSGQGASEQFF
TRBD1,TRBJ1-4,-,15,TRBV13,TGTGCCAGCAGCTTAGAACGACAGGGTCGAGAAAAACTGTTTTTT,CASSLERQGREKLFF
TRBD1,TRBJ2-2,-,19,TRBV7-9,TGTGCCAGCAGCAACCCCAACAGGGACAGGGGGCGCGGCACCGGGGAGCTGTTTTTT,CASSNPNRDRGRGTGELFF
TRBD2,TRBJ2-7,-,14,TRBV27,TGTGCCAGCAGTGGCCGGGGGGGGGTCTACGAGCAGTACTTC,CASSGRGGVYEQYF
-,TRBJ2-5,-,14,TRBV7-2,TGTGCCAGCAGCTTATATGGGTCCCAAGAGACCCAGTACTTC,CASSLYGSQETQYF
-,TRBJ1-5,-,15,TRBV9,TGTGCCAGCAGCGTAGGTATCTTGTCGGGCCAGCCCCAGCATTTT,CASSVGILSGQPQHF
TRBD2,TRBJ2-1,-,17,TRBV5-6,TGTGCCAGCAGCGATAAGCTGGGACTAGCGAATGTCGGTGAGCAGTTCTTC,CASSDKLGLANVGEQFF
-,TRBJ2-3,-,15,TRBV29-1,TGCAGCGCGCCGGGGACCTCCGTGCGGACAGATACGCAGTATTTT,CSAPGTSVRTDTQYF
-,TRBJ2-3,once,13,TRBV29-1,TGCAGCGTTGTGGCTCTTTACACAGATACGCAGTATTTT,CSVVALYTDTQYF
TRBD1,TRBJ1-2,-,17,TRBV9,TGTGCCAGCAGCCCAAGACAGGGGAAGGAATCTAACTATGGCTACACCTTC,CASSPRQGKESNYGYTF
-,TRBJ2-7,-,14,TRBV27,TGTGCCAGCAGTTTAACTATTTTCGACTACGAGCAGTACTTC,CASSLTIFDYEQYF
TRBD2,TRBJ2-1,-,15,TRBV5-1,TGCGCCAGCAGCTTGTTAGCGGGAAAGTACAATGAGCAGTTCTTC,CASSLLAGKYNEQFF
-,TRBJ2-2,few,15,TRBV30,TGTGCCTGGAGTGTAGTTGGGAGGTACACCGGGGAGCTGTTTTTT,CAWSVVGRYTGELFF
TRBD1,TRBJ1-5,few,15,TRBV19,TGTGCCAGTAGTCCCCTCCCAGGGGGAGAACAGCCCCAGCATTTT,CASSPLPGGEQPQHF
-,TRBJ1-5,-,13,TRBV6-4,TGTGCCAGCGCAACAGGTCCGAATCAGCCCCAGCATTTT,CASATGPNQPQHF
TRBD2,TRBJ2-7,-,15,TRBV11-2,TGTGCCAGCCGTAAGGTGCCTAGCGGGAGATTCGAGCAGTACTTC,CASRKVPSGRFEQYF
-,TRBJ1-1,-,13,TRBV10-3,TGTGCCATCAGTGAGTCGGGGAATAGGGAAGCTTTCTTT,CAISESGNREAFF
-,TRBJ1-5,-,14,TRBV6-1,TGTGCCAGCAGTTTGGGGGGGTTCAATCAGCCCCAGCATTTT,CASSLGGFNQPQHF
TRBD1,TRBJ2-3,-,16,TRBV14,TGTGCCAGCAGCAATAAACAGGGGTTTAGCACAGATACGCAGTATTTT,CASSNKQGFSTDTQYF
TRBD2,TRBJ2-7,-,15,TRBV7-3,TGTGCCAGCAGCCCAGGACTAGCGGGAGTATACGAGCAGTACTTC,CASSPGLAGVYEQYF
TRBD1,TRBJ1-3,-,17,TRBV7-9,TGTGCCAGCACCAATCCGACTGACAGGGACTCTGGAAACACCATATATTTT,CASTNPTDRDSGNTIYF
-,TRBJ2-2,-,15,TRBV19,TGTGCCAGTACCCACATTGACAGAAACACCGGGGAGCTGTTTTTT,CASTHIDRNTGELFF
-,TRBJ1-2,-,12,TRBV7-9,TGTGCCAGCAGCTTAGGAGACCTGGGCTACACCTTC,CASSLGDLGYTF
-,TRBJ1-2,-,12,TRBV7-9,TGTGCCAGCAGCTTAGGCTCCGGGGGCTACACCTTC,CASSLGSGGYTF
-,TRBJ2-1,-,13,TRBV6-5,TGTGCCAGCAGTCTACAGTTAAACAATGAGCAGTTCTTC,CASSLQLNNEQFF
-,TRBJ2-5,once,12,TRBV29-1,TGCAGCGTTGTGGGGGCACAGGAGACCCAGTACTTC,CSVVGAQETQYF
TRBD1,TRBJ2-2,-,15,TRBV6-4,TGTGCCAGCAGTCCCGGGACAGGGGATAGTCGGGAGCTGTTTTTT,CASSPGTGDSRELFF
-,TRBJ2-7,-,14,TRBV5-1,TGCGCCAGCAGCGGACCGGAGGCAGCCTACGAGCAGTACTTC,CASSGPEAAYEQYF
-,TRBJ2-1,-,17,TRBV7-6,TGTGCCAGCAGCTTATCCCCTTCCGGCTTCGGGTACAATGAGCAGTTCTTC,CASSLSPSGFGYNEQFF
TRBD1,TRBJ2-3,-,15,TRBV19,TGTGCCAGTAGACGGGGGGACAGGGACCCAGATACGCAGTATTTT,CASRRGDRDPDTQYF
-,TRBJ2-7,-,16,TRBV28,TGTGCCAGCAGTTTAGGATCGGGAGCGGAGTTCTACGAGCAGTACTTC,CASSLGSGAEFYEQYF
-,TRBJ2-7,-,16,TRBV6-1,TGTGCCAGCAGTGTAACAAGTCAGCTGCCAGCCTACGAGCAGTACTTC,CASSVTSQLPAYEQYF
TRBD1,TRBJ2-7,-,13,TRBV7-3,TGTGCCAGCAGCCCGGACAGGGCGTACGAGCAGTACTTC,CASSPDRAYEQYF
-,TRBJ2-7,-,16,TRBV2,TGTGCCAGCAGTGAATCTGGTCAGGGGAGCTCCTACGAGCAGTACTTC,CASSESGQGSSYEQYF
-,TRBJ2-2,-,11,TRBV6-6,TGTGCCAGCAGTTACCTTGGGGAGCTGTTTTTT,CASSYLGELFF
TRBD1,TRBJ1-4,-,15,TRBV30,TGTGCCTGGAGGAGACATCAGGGGGCTGCCGAAAAACTGTTTTTT,CAWRRHQGAAEKLFF
-,TRBJ1-5,-,16,TRBV6-1,TGTGCCAGCAGTGAAATGGGGGCGGTTCGGAATCAGCCCCAGCATTTT,CASSEMGAVRNQPQHF
-,TRBJ2-7,-,14,TRBV10-3,TGTGCCATCAGAGACAGAACGTCGAACTACGAGCAGTACTTC,CAIRDRTSNYEQYF
-,TRBJ2-3,-,16,TRBV29-1,TGCAGCGTTGGGGGTCAACGGGAGCTGGGCACAGATACGCAGTATTTT,CSVGGQRELGTDTQYF
TRBD1,TRBJ1-6,-,16,TRBV19,TGTGCCACAAAAAGGGGGCCAAAGTTGGCCAATTCACCCCTCCACTTT,CATKRGPKLANSPLHF
TRBD2,TRBJ2-4,-,16,TRBV7-2,TGTGCCAGCAGTACACGACTAGCGGGGGGCCGGGACATTCAGTACTTC,CASSTRLAGGRDIQYF
-,TRBJ2-7,-,16,TRBV11-1,TGTGCCAGCAGCTCCCGGGGGCTAGACCACTCCTACGAGCAGTACTTC,CASSSRGLDHSYEQYF
-,TRBJ2-7,once,14,TRBV6-6,TGTGCCAGCAGTTACACCCTCGGGGGTGGGGAGCAGTACTTC,CASSYTLGGGEQYF
-,TRBJ1-5,-,15,TRBV7-2,TGTGCCAGCAGCTACCGGACGGAGACGACTCAGCCCCAGCATTTT,CASSYRTETTQPQHF
TRBD1,TRBJ2-7,-,14,TRBV11-2,TGTGCCAGCAGCAGGGGGACAGGGGAGAGGGAGCAGTACTTC,CASSRGTGEREQYF
TRBD1,TRBJ2-7,-,14,TRBV19,TGTGCCAGTAGTGCCGGGACAGGGGACCACGAGCAGTACTTC,CASSAGTGDHEQYF
-,TRBJ2-4,-,14,TRBV4-3,TGCGCCAGCAGCCAAGAGTCCTCCGGGACTCCCAAAATCTTC,CASSQESSGTPKIF
TRBD2,TRBJ2-1,-,17,TRBV7-3,TGTGCCAGCAGCTTGGGACTAGCGGGAGGGCCGGAAAATGAGCAGTTCTTC,CASSLGLAGGPENEQFF